This T cell receptor beta chain was retrieved from a study of identical twins. Study findings and constraints: There were fewer insertions in abundant cord blood beta clonotypes, but memory repertoires showed no such pattern.

Worth noting for this clonotype: The antigen is undetermined.

The CDR3 spans 15 residues. Germline V gene sequence: CDR1 MDHEN, CDR2 SYDVKM. Trimming at V came to 1 base and at J to 5 bases, leaving 7 bases not matched to a gene. One entry per CDR3 protein results from TCRdb running MiXCR on the 5' RACE reads. The table shows 450,000 or so distinct CDR3 sequences, with roughly an eighth occurring only once. These data also featured in a second study, about yellow fever vaccine responses in identical twins.

This clonotype originated in a woman aged 18 to 35 in good health. This chain uses TRBV28 with TRBJ2-5; 7 bases align to TRBD1. Sequences were obtained from CD4+ T cells sorted from blood. This chain's CDR3 is CASSLFRTGAETQYF. CDR3 DNA sequence: TGTGCCAGCAGTTTATTTAGAACAGGGGCGGAGACCCAGTACTTC.